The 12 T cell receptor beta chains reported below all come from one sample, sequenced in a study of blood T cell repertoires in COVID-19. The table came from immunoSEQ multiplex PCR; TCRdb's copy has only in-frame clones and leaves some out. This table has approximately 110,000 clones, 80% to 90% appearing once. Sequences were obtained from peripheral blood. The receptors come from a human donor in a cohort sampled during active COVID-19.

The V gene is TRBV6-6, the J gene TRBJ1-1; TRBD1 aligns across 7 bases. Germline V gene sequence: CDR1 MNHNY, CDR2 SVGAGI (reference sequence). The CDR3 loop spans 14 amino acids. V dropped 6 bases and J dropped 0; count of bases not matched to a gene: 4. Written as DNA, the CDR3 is TGTGCCAGCAGAGCAGGGGGTATGAACACTGAAGCTTTCTTT. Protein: CASRAGGMNTEAFF.

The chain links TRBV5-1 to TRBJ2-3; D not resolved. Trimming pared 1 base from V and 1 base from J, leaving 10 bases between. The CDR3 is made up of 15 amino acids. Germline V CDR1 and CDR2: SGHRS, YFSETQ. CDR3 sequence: CASSLIQRGTDTQYF. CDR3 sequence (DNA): TGCGCCAGCAGCTTGATCCAGCGCGGCACAGATACGCAGTATTTT. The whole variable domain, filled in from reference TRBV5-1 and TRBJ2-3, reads KAGVTQTPRYLIKTRGQQVTLSCSPISGHRSVSWYQQTPGQGLQFLFEYFSETQRNKGNFPGRFSGRQFSNSRSEMNVSTLELGDSALYLCASSLIQRGTDTQYFGPGTRLTVL.

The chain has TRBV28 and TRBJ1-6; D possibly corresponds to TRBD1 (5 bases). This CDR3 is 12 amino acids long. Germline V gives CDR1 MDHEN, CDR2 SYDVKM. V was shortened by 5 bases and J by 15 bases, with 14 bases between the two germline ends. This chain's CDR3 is CASSTTVFRLHF. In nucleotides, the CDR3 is TGTGCCAGCAGTACGACAGTATTTCGCCTCCACTTT.

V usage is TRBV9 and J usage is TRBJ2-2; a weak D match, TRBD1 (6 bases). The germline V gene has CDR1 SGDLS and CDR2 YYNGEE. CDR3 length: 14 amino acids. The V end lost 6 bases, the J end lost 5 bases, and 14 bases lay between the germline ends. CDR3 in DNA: TGTGCCAGCAAACCCGTGAGGGGGACCGGGGAGCTGTTTTTT. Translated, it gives CASKPVRGTGELFF. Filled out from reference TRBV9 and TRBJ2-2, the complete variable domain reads DSGVTQTPKHLITATGQRVTLRCSPRSGDLSVYWYQQSLDQGLQFLIQYYNGEERAKGNILERFSAQQFPDLHSELNLSSLELGDSALYFCASKPVRGTGELFFGEGSRLTVL.

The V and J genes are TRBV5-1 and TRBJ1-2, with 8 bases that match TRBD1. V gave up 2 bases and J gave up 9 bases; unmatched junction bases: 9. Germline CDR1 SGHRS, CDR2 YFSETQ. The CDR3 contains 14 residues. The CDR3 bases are TGCGCCAGCAGCTTCCTGACAGGGGATCATAGCTACACCTTC. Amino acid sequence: CASSFLTGDHSYTF.

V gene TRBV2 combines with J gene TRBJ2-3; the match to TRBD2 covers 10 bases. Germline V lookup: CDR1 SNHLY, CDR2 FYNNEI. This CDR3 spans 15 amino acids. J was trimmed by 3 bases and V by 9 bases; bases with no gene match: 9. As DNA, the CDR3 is TGTGCCAGTACCAGAGCGGGAGGGCCGACAGATACGCAGTATTTT. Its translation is CASTRAGGPTDTQYF.

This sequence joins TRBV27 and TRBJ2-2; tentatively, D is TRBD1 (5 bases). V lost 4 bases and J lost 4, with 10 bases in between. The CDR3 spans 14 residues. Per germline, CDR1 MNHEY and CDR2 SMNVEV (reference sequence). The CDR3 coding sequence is TGTGCCAGCAGTTCAGACAGCTTCACCGGGGAGCTGTTTTTT. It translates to CASSSDSFTGELFF.

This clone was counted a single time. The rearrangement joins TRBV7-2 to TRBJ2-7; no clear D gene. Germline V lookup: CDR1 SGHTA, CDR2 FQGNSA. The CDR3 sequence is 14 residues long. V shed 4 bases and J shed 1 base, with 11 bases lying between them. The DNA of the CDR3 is TGTGCCAGCAGCTCTCAGGCCACTTCCTACGAGCAGTACTTC. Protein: CASSSQATSYEQYF.

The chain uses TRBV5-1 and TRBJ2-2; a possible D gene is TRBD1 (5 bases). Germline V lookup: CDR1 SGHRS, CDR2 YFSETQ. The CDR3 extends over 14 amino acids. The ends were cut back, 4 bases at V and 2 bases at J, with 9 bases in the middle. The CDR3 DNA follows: TGCGCCAGCAGCCCCACAGGAAACACCGGGGAGCTGTTTTTT. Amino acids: CASSPTGNTGELFF.

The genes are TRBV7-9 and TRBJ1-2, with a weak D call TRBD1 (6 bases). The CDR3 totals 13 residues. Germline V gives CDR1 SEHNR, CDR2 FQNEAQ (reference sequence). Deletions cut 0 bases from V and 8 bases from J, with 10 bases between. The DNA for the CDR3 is TGTGCCAGCAGCTTAGCGGGACAAGGCGGCTACACCTTC. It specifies CASSLAGQGGYTF.

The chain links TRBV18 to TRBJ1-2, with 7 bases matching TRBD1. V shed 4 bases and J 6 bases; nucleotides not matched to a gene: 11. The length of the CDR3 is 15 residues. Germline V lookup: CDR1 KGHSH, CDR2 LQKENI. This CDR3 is CASSQLTGKLDGYTF. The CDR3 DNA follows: TGTGCCAGCTCACAGTTGACAGGGAAGCTCGATGGCTACACCTTC.

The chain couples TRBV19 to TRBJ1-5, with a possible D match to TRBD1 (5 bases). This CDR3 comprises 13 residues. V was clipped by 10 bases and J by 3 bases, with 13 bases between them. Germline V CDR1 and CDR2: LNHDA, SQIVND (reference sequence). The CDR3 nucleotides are TGTGCCACGGGGGACGGGCTCAATCAGCCCCAGCATTTT. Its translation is CATGDGLNQPQHF.